The 7 T cell receptor beta chains presented below share a single source sample, sequenced in a study of cytomegalovirus exposure and HLA in healthy donors (dated by TCRdb to the late 2010s). Library construction relied on the immunoSEQ multiplex PCR assay. For the multiplex PCR, a mixture combining 60 forward primers for TCR Vbeta segments and 13 reverse primers for TCR Jbeta segments was used. TCRdb's version of the immuneACCESS table is confined to in-frame rearrangements and falls short of the full clone set. An unresolved V gene accounts for under half of the shortfall where checked; the remainder is of unknown origin. The sample profile shows more than 150,000 clones; 80% of them were found once. The biggest ten clones account for 1.5% to 2% of the sample. What was sequenced was PBMCs. These receptors originate from a young woman in good health and CMV-seronegative.

J is TRBJ2-1 and V is TRBV7-3; TRBD1 matches 9 bases. Germline loops: CDR1 SGHTA, CDR2 FQGTGA. V was pared by 5 bases and J by 5 bases, with 4 bases of the junction left unmatched. This CDR3 comprises 14 residues. The CDR3 reads CASSPNRGHNEQFF. The CDR3 nucleotides read TGTGCCAGCAGCCCGAACAGGGGGCACAATGAGCAGTTCTTC.

As concerns this clone: Other DNA sequences within the sample encode an identical CDR3. V and J are TRBV9 and TRBJ2-7, with TRBD1 identical over 8 bases. This CDR3 is built from 14 residues. Trimming cost V 0 bases and J 3 bases; bases outside gene matches: 2. The germline V gene encodes CDR1 SGDLS and CDR2 YYNGEE. The CDR3 is CASSVAGQGYEQYF. The CDR3 region has the DNA TGTGCCAGCAGCGTAGCCGGACAGGGCTACGAGCAGTACTTC. The full variable domain, rest sourced from reference TRBV9 and TRBJ2-7, is DSGVTQTPKHLITATGQRVTLRCSPRSGDLSVYWYQQSLDQGLQFLIQYYNGEERAKGNILERFSAQQFPDLHSELNLSSLELGDSALYFCASSVAGQGYEQYFGPGTRLTVT.

The chain couples TRBV15 to TRBJ2-3; TRBD2 might be the D (7 bases). CDR1 and CDR2 (germline): LNHNV, YYDKDF (reference sequence). The CDR3 runs 15 residues. The V end was cut by 1 base, the J end by 3 bases, with 11 bases between. CDR3 sequence (DNA): TGTGCCACCAGCAGAGGGGGGGGCCTGACAGATACGCAGTATTTT. Translated: CATSRGGGLTDTQYF.

The rearrangement links TRBV6-5 to TRBJ2-7; D is unclear. V lost 11 bases to trimming and J lost 7 bases, with 9 bases between them. Looked up from germline, CDR1 is MNHEY and CDR2 is SVGAGI. The CDR3 has 9 residues. CDR3 sequence (DNA): TGTGCCCTAACTTGGGAGCAGTACTTC. The encoded protein is CALTWEQYF.

The sample holds a few counts of this clone. Other DNA variants within this sample encode the same CDR3. V gene TRBV5-1 combines with J gene TRBJ2-7; 10 bases are shared with TRBD1. Germline CDR1 and CDR2: SGHRS and YFSETQ. The CDR3 has 14 residues. J gave up 2 bases and V 4 bases, and 3 bases lay outside the gene matches. CDR3 bases: TGCGCCAGCAGCCCCGGGACAGGGGCCTACGAGCAGTACTTC. Translated: CASSPGTGAYEQYF.

The rearrangement uses TRBV30 and TRBJ1-1; weak D call: TRBD1 (5 bases). Germline assignment: CDR1 GTSNPN and CDR2 SVGIG (reference sequence). This CDR3 region has 14 residues. Deletions cut 0 bases from V and 0 bases from J, with 8 bases between. CDR3 sequence (DNA): TGTGCCTGGAGTGTATCCAGGGTGAACACTGAAGCTTTCTTT. Protein: CAWSVSRVNTEAFF.

V usage is TRBV19 and J usage is TRBJ1-6, with 7 bases matching TRBD1. Unmatched junction bases numbered 5, after V lost 2 bases and J lost 7 bases. Germline CDR1 and CDR2: LNHDA and SQIVND (reference sequence). CDR3 length: 15 residues. The CDR3 coding sequence is TGTGCCAGTAGTATATATGCAGGGGGGAATTCACCCCTCCACTTT. Encoded protein: CASSIYAGGNSPLHF.